The 10 T cell receptor beta chains below all came from one sample that was sequenced in a study of beta chain features in type 1 diabetes. Study-wide results and limits: Within each of all four CD4+ subsets, Type 1 diabetes patients had TCRB CDR3s that were moderately but significantly shorter.

The whole isolated RNA underwent reverse transcription, so sequencing captured expressed TCRB transcripts. Assay used: immunoSEQ multiplex PCR; TCRdb lists only in-frame clones, some missing. Here the sample spans 350,000 to 400,000 clones, roughly 12% being singletons. Their recognized antigens are unknown. Source material: naive CD4+ T cells from blood. The receptors come from a woman aged 18-29 years with type 1 diabetes.

V usage is TRBV6-5 and J usage is TRBJ2-7; TRBD2 agrees at 7 bases. This CDR3 region has 16 residues. V lost 0 bases to trimming and J lost 2 bases; unmatched junction nucleotides: 7. Germline loops: CDR1 MNHEY, CDR2 SVGAGI. CDR3 nucleotides: TGTGCCAGCAGTTACTCATTATACGGGGGGACCTACGAGCAGTACTTC. The encoded protein is CASSYSLYGGTYEQYF.

DNA of the CDR3: TGTGCCAGCAGTTTATATCCAGGGTTCCAGCCCCAGCATTTT. This sequence encodes CASSLYPGFQPQHF. The chain links TRBV27 to TRBJ1-5, with D perhaps TRBD1 (5 bases). Trimming removed 1 base from V and 7 bases from J, with 11 bases in between. The CDR3 sequence is 14 residues long. Per the germline V gene, CDR1 is MNHEY and CDR2 is SMNVEV (reference sequence).

This chain connects TRBV2 to TRBJ2-5; 7 positions agree with TRBD1. The CDR3 length is 13 residues. Germline V gene lookup returns CDR1 SNHLY and CDR2 FYNNEI. Trimming removed 5 bases from V and 2 bases from J; junction bases left unmatched: 2. This CDR3 reads CASSRDRQETQYF. As DNA, the CDR3 is TGTGCCAGCAGTAGGGACAGACAAGAGACCCAGTACTTC.

The table lists this clone with a few counts. The rearrangement uses TRBV27 and TRBJ2-4, with D perhaps matching TRBD2 (5 bases). Germline-derived CDR1 and CDR2 are MNHEY and SMNVEV (reference sequence). V was pared by 3 bases and J by 4 bases, with 13 bases between. There are 15 residues in the CDR3. The CDR3 reads CASSFGASWKNIQYF. For the CDR3, the DNA is TGTGCCAGCAGTTTCGGCGCTAGCTGGAAAAACATTCAGTACTTC.

Only a few counts were recorded for this clone. The chain recombines TRBV12-5 with TRBJ1-3; 10 bases are a match to TRBD1. Germline assignment: CDR1 LGHNT and CDR2 FRNRAP. The CDR3 length is 12 residues. V lost 5 bases to trimming and J lost 14 bases; unmatched junction nucleotides: 6. The CDR3 sequence is CASGTGQGEVYF. DNA for the CDR3: TGTGCTAGTGGTACCGGACAGGGGGAAGTATATTTT.

A few counts support this clone. The gene calls are TRBV14 and TRBJ2-2; the D is unclear. Looked up from germline, CDR1 is SGHDN and CDR2 is FVKESK. Between the trimmed V and J ends, which lost 1 base and 7 bases, there was a span of 10 bases. The length of the CDR3 is 14 residues. The CDR3 coding sequence is TGTGCCAGCAGCCAAGCTGGGCGATACGGGGAGCTGTTTTTT. Translating it yields CASSQAGRYGELFF.

This clone showed up just a few times. This chain joins TRBV10-3 and TRBJ2-3, with 7 positions matching TRBD2. The CDR3 has 15 residues. Germline V gene data show CDR1 as ENHRY and CDR2 as SYGVKD. Unmatched junction bases numbered 9, after V lost 0 bases and J lost 9 bases. CDR3 DNA: TGTGCCATCAGTGAGTCCGCGACTAGCTTCCTCACGCAGTATTTT. Translation: CAISESATSFLTQYF.

This clone was detected only a few times. The rearrangement uses TRBV4-1 and TRBJ2-3; 11 bases match TRBD2. Germline trimming cut 4 bases from V and 6 bases from J; bases unmatched to any gene: 6. This CDR3 has 15 amino acids. Germline V gene sequence: CDR1 MGHRA, CDR2 YSYEKL. This chain's CDR3 is CASSLARLAGDTQYF. CDR3 DNA: TGCGCCAGCAGCCTCGCGCGACTAGCGGGGGATACGCAGTATTTT.

V gene TRBV7-6 combines with J gene TRBJ1-2; a weak D match, TRBD1 (6 bases). Trimming removed 5 bases at V and 0 bases at J, with 13 bases between. Germline assignment: CDR1 SGHVS and CDR2 FNYEAQ. CDR3 length equals 15 residues. The CDR3 loop reads CASSGWTDTNYGYTF. CDR3 in DNA: TGTGCCAGCAGCGGATGGACAGATACTAACTATGGCTACACCTTC.

This clone was seen a handful of times. The gene calls are TRBV14 and TRBJ2-3; 7 bases fit TRBD2. V gave up 1 base and J gave up 4 bases; unmatched junction bases: 5. CDR1 is SGHDN and CDR2 is FVKESK in the germline V gene. The length of the CDR3 is 15 residues. The CDR3 protein is CASSQALLAADTQYF. DNA for the CDR3: TGTGCCAGCAGCCAAGCTCTCCTAGCGGCAGATACGCAGTATTTT.